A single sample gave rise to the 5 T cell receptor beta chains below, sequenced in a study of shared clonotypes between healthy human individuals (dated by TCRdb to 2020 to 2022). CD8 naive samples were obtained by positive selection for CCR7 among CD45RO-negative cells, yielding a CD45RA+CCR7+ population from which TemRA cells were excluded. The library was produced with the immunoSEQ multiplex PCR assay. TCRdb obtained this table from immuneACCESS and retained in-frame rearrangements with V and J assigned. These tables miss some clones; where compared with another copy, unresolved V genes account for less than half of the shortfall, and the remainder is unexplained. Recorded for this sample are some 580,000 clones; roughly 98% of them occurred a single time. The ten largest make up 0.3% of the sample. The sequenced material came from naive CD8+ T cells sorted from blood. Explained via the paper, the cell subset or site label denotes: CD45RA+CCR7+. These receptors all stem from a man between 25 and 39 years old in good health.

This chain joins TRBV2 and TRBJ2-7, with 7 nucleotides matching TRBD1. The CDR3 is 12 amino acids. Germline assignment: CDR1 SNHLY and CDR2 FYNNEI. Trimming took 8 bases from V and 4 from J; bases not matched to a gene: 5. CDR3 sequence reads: CASEQGYYEQYF. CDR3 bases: TGTGCCAGCGAACAGGGGTATTACGAGCAGTACTTC.

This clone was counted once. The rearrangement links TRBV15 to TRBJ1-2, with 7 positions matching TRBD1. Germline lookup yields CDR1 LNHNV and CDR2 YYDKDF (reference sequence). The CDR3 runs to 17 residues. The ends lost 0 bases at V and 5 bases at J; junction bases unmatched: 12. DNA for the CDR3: TGTGCCACCAGCAGAGAACTTTTATCGGGGACAGAGTATGGCTACACCTTC. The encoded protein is CATSRELLSGTEYGYTF.

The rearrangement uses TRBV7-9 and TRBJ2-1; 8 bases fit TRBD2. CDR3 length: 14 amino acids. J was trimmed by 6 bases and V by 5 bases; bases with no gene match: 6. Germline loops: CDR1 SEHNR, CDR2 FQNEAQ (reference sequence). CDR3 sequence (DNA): TGTGCCAGCAGCCCAAGGACTAGCCGCAATGAGCAGTTCTTC. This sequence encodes CASSPRTSRNEQFF. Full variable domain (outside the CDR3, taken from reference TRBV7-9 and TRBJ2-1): DTGVSQNPRHKITKRGQNVTFRCDPISEHNRLYWYRQTLGQGPEFLTYFQNEAQLEKSRLLSDRFSAERPKGSFSTLEIQRTEQGDSAMYLCASSPRTSRNEQFFGPGTRLTVL.

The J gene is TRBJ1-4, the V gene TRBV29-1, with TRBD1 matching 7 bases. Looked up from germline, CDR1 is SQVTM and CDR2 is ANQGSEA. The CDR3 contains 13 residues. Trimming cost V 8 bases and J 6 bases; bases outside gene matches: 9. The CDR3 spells CSPAGQGDEKLFF. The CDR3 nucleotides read TGCAGCCCTGCGGGGCAGGGGGATGAAAAACTGTTTTTT.

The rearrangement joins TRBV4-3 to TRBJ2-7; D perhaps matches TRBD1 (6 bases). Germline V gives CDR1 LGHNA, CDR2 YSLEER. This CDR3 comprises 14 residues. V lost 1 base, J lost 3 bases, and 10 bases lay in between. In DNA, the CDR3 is TGCGCCAGCAGCCAAGGGACAGTCTTCTACGAGCAGTACTTC. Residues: CASSQGTVFYEQYF.